This entry features one T cell receptor (beta chain) sequence. What it recognizes is unknown. The table came from immunoSEQ multiplex PCR; TCRdb's copy has only in-frame clones and leaves some out. The sample carries fewer than 250,000 clones, approximately 90% recorded once. This sample was taken from a study of cytomegalovirus exposure and HLA in healthy donors. On the study more broadly: In a later analysis, it was reported that the 110 or so validation repertoires had been produced on the same platform as the roughly 700 repertoires belonging to the first cohort.

The V and J ends lost 0 bases and 5 bases respectively, with 11 bases between them. The CDR3 contains 14 residues. In germline, CDR1 is SGHRS, CDR2 YFSETQ. Broader study findings: In vitro work confirmed that a few CMV-associated chains recognize CMV antigens. According to the study, roughly 160 TCR beta chains were cytomegalovirus-associated. Reports showed the classifier diagnosing cytomegalovirus status with high specificity and sensitivity.

J is TRBJ2-5 and V is TRBV5-1; D is perhaps TRBD2 (5 bases). Sequencing was performed on PBMCs. The origin of this receptor is a man between 18 and 35 years old in good health and CMV-seronegative. The CDR3 loop reads CASSLGEGGETQYF. The CDR3 DNA reads TGCGCCAGCAGCTTGGGAGAGGGTGGTGAGACCCAGTACTTC.